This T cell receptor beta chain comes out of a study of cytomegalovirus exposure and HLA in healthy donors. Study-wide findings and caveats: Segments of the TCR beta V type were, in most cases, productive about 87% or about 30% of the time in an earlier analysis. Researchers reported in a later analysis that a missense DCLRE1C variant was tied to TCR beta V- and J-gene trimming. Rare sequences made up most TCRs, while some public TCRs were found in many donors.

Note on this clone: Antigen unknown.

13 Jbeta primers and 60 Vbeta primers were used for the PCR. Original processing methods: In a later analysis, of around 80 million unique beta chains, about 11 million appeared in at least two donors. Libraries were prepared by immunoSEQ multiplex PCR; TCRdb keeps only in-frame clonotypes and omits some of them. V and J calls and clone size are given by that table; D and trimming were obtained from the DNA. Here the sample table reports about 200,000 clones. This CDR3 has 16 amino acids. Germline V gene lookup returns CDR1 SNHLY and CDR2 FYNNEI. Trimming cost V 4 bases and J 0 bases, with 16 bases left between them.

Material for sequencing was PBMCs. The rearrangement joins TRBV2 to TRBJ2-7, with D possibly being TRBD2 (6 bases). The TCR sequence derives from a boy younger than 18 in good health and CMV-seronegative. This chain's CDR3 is CASSGQAGYSSYEQYF. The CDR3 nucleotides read TGTGCCAGCAGTGGGCAGGCGGGGTACAGCTCCTACGAGCAGTACTTC.